This TCR beta chain was observed in a study of OX40 agonist ivuxolimab in advanced cancers. The CDR3 spans 14 residues. V was pared by 8 bases and J by 6 bases, with 19 bases between. Germline-derived CDR1 and CDR2 are KGHSH and LQKENI. Profiling relied on immunoSEQ multiplex PCR, and the TCRdb table lists in-frame clones only, not all of them. The sample lists approximately 45,000 clones, 75% to 90% seen once, with 4% to 5% in the top ten. V gene TRBV18 combines with J gene TRBJ1-1; D gene uncertain. The sequencing here drew on CD4+ or CD8+ T cells sorted from blood, taken in a trial of the OX40 agonist ivuxolimab. This TCR was sampled from an adult with an advanced solid tumor such as melanoma, head and neck, liver or kidney cancer. This CDR3 reads CASQGNSLVPEAFF. The CDR3 nucleotides read TGTGCCAGCCAAGGGAATAGCCTCGTCCCTGAAGCTTTCTTT.